The 24 T cell receptor beta chains in this list originate from one sample, sequenced in a study of blood T cell repertoires in COVID-19. The assay was immunoSEQ multiplex PCR, and TCRdb's table has in-frame clones only and misses some. The repertoire includes roughly 230,000 clones, approximately 84% of them detected once, and 4.4% sits in the top ten. Sequencing was done on a sample of peripheral blood. All receptors derive from a man in his fifties or sixties with active or convalescent COVID-19.

The V and J genes are TRBV7-2 and TRBJ1-2, with D possibly TRBD1 on 6 matching bases. Per the germline V gene, CDR1 is SGHTA and CDR2 is FQGNSA. CDR3 length equals 12 residues. V was clipped by 4 bases and J by 10 bases, with 13 bases between them. The CDR3 DNA sequence: TGTGCCAGCAGCTCTAGGACAGTTGACTACACCTTC. Its protein is CASSSRTVDYTF.

This clone appeared a few times. The rearrangement joins TRBV28 to TRBJ1-4; 12 nucleotides align to TRBD1. This CDR3 is built from 15 residues. Germline V lookup: CDR1 MDHEN, CDR2 SYDVKM. V was pared by 2 bases and J by 8 bases, with 3 bases of the junction left unmatched. This CDR3 reads CASSLTGTGGEKLFF. The CDR3 DNA reads TGTGCCAGCAGTTTAACCGGGACAGGGGGCGAAAAACTGTTTTTT. The variable domain in full, with the rest retrieved from reference TRBV28 and TRBJ1-4, is DVKVTQSSRYLVKRTGEKVFLECVQDMDHENMFWYRQDPGLGLRLIYFSYDVKMKEKGDIPEGYSVSREKKERFSLILESASTNQTSMYLCASSLTGTGGEKLFFGSGTQLSVL.

This sequence joins TRBV9 and TRBJ2-7; 9 positions agree with TRBD1. Germline V gives CDR1 SGDLS, CDR2 YYNGEE. J gave up 6 bases and V 4 bases, and 5 bases lay outside the gene matches. The CDR3 covers 13 residues. CDR3 nucleotide sequence: TGTGCCAGCAGCCCCCGGACAGGGGCCGAGCAGTACTTC. Amino acids: CASSPRTGAEQYF.

This chain connects TRBV7-2 to TRBJ2-6; possibly TRBD1 for D (6 bases). The germline CDR1 and CDR2 sequences are SGHTA and FQGNSA. CDR3 length: 17 amino acids. The ends were cut back, 5 bases at V and 0 bases at J, with 14 bases in the middle. The DNA of the CDR3 is TGTGCCAGCAGCCTCTTCAGGGGACGCTCTGGGGCCAACGTCCTGACTTTC. The encoded protein is CASSLFRGRSGANVLTF.

The genes are TRBV10-3 and TRBJ1-1; TRBD1 agrees at 7 bases. The CDR3 runs 12 residues. The V and J ends lost 7 bases and 4 bases, in that order; junction bases with no gene match: 3. Per germline, CDR1 ENHRY and CDR2 SYGVKD. In DNA, the CDR3 is TGTGCCATCACGCAGGGGGGCACTGAAGCTTTCTTT. Translating gives CAITQGGTEAFF.

This sequence joins TRBV2 and TRBJ2-3; 10 nucleotides match TRBD2. Trimming at V came to 2 bases and at J to 2 bases, leaving 4 bases not matched to a gene. The CDR3 length is 16 residues. The germline V gene encodes CDR1 SNHLY and CDR2 FYNNEI. The CDR3: CASSELAGASTDTQYF. The CDR3 DNA follows: TGTGCCAGCAGTGAACTAGCGGGGGCGTCCACAGATACGCAGTATTTT.

V gene TRBV5-6 combines with J gene TRBJ1-6; 9 nucleotides line up with TRBD1. J lost 6 bases, V lost 0 bases, and 4 bases had no gene match. The germline CDR1 and CDR2 sequences are SGHDT and YYEEEE. CDR3 size: 16 residues. CDR3 in DNA: TGTGCCAGCAGCTTGGGGACAGGGGCAACTAATTCACCCCTCCACTTT. It yields the protein CASSLGTGATNSPLHF. The whole variable domain, filled in from reference TRBV5-6 and TRBJ1-6, reads DAGVTQSPTHLIKTRGQQVTLRCSPKSGHDTVSWYQQALGQGPQFIFQYYEEEERQRGNFPDRFSGHQFPNYSSELNVNALLLGDSALYLCASSLGTGATNSPLHFGNGTRLTVT.

The chain links TRBV13 to TRBJ2-5; 13 bases are a match to TRBD2. CDR3 length: 17 residues. V was clipped by 1 base and J by 3 bases; unmatched bases: 5. CDR1 and CDR2 from the germline V gene are PRHDT and FYEKMQ (reference sequence). The CDR3 sequence: CASSLAWTSGGEETQYF. The CDR3 DNA sequence: TGTGCCAGCAGCTTAGCTTGGACTAGCGGGGGCGAAGAGACCCAGTACTTC.

The chain combines TRBV7-3 with TRBJ2-3, with TRBD2 as a possible D gene (6 bases). Trimming stripped 5 bases from V and 14 bases from J, with 23 bases between. The CDR3 extends over 14 amino acids. Germline V gene lookup returns CDR1 SGHTA and CDR2 FQGTGA. This chain's CDR3 is CASSASVEGRGLYF. DNA for the CDR3: TGTGCCAGCAGCGCCTCCGTGGAGGGCCGGGGACTGTATTTT.

The V gene is TRBV7-3, the J gene TRBJ2-3; 10 bases line up with TRBD2. CDR1 and CDR2 from the germline V gene are SGHTA and FQGTGA. This CDR3 contains 18 residues. The V gene end was trimmed by 2 bases and the J gene end by 0 bases; junction bases not matched to a gene: 8. The chain's CDR3 is CASSLGRAGGPSTDTQYF. Written as DNA, the CDR3 is TGTGCCAGCAGCTTAGGTAGAGCGGGGGGGCCTAGCACAGATACGCAGTATTTT.

A single count supports this clone. This chain links TRBV5-1 with TRBJ2-1; a weak D match, TRBD2 (5 bases). Trimming stripped 0 bases from V and 5 bases from J, with 6 bases between. Germline assignment: CDR1 SGHRS and CDR2 YFSETQ. The length of the CDR3 is 13 residues. The CDR3 sequence is CASSLAGNNEQFF. The CDR3 nucleotides read TGCGCCAGCAGCTTGGCGGGGAACAATGAGCAGTTCTTC.

The V and J genes are TRBV7-9 and TRBJ2-5; maybe TRBD2 (6 bases). V dropped 1 base and J dropped 1 base, with 13 bases sitting between them. CDR3 length: 16 residues. Germline CDR1 reads SEHNR; CDR2 reads FQNEAQ (reference sequence). The CDR3: CASSLDVGGIQETQYF. The CDR3 DNA follows: TGTGCCAGCAGCTTAGACGTGGGAGGAATCCAAGAGACCCAGTACTTC. Based on the CDR3 plus reference TRBV7-9 and TRBJ2-5, the full variable domain is DTGVSQNPRHKITKRGQNVTFRCDPISEHNRLYWYRQTLGQGPEFLTYFQNEAQLEKSRLLSDRFSAERPKGSFSTLEIQRTEQGDSAMYLCASSLDVGGIQETQYFGPGTRLLVL.

The chain carries TRBV30 and TRBJ2-3, with 7 bases identical to TRBD1. Germline CDR1 is GTSNPN and CDR2 is SVGIG (reference sequence). The CDR3 has 15 residues. J gave up 5 bases and V 2 bases, and 10 bases lay outside the gene matches. CDR3 nucleotide sequence: TGTGCCTGGAGTAAGGACAGGCCCCCCCTAGATACGCAGTATTTT. Translated: CAWSKDRPPLDTQYF.

This chain connects TRBV11-2 to TRBJ1-1; 9 bases are shared with TRBD1. The length of the CDR3 is 15 residues. V lost 4 bases and J lost 1; bases outside the gene matches: 4. Per the germline V gene, CDR1 is SGHAT and CDR2 is FQNNGV. The CDR3 protein is CASSSTGGWNTEAFF. The CDR3 coding sequence is TGTGCCAGCAGCTCTACAGGGGGCTGGAACACTGAAGCTTTCTTT.

The genes are TRBV5-4 and TRBJ1-6; TRBD1 matches 8 bases. There are 15 residues in the CDR3. CDR1 is SGHNT, CDR2 YYREEE, per germline (reference sequence). The V segment lost 4 bases and the J segment 3 bases; nucleotides outside the gene matches: 3. The CDR3 DNA reads as TGTGCCAGCAGCCCGGACAGGGTCTATAATTCACCCCTCCACTTT. Amino acid sequence: CASSPDRVYNSPLHF.

This chain links TRBV9 with TRBJ2-7; D gene unclear. CDR1 is SGDLS and CDR2 is YYNGEE in the germline V gene. Trimming left V 0 bases short and J 5 bases short, with 12 bases between. This CDR3 has 14 residues. This CDR3 reads CASSVATGYDEQYF. The CDR3 DNA reads TGTGCCAGCAGCGTAGCGACTGGGTATGACGAGCAGTACTTC.

This rearrangement joins TRBV12-3 or TRBV12-4 to TRBJ2-7, with 8 bases matching TRBD2. V trimming: 1 base; J trimming: 7 bases; junction bases outside the gene matches: 3. The CDR3 is 13 residues long. For the CDR3, the DNA is TGTGCCAGCAGTTTAGGAGCGGGGGTTGAGCAGTACTTC. Its protein product is CASSLGAGVEQYF.

This chain joins TRBV12-3 or TRBV12-4 and TRBJ2-5, with 8 nucleotides matching TRBD2. The CDR3 covers 13 residues. Trimming at V came to 3 bases and at J to 6 bases, leaving 3 bases not matched to a gene. The CDR3 spells CASSLGLVKTQYF. Here the CDR3 DNA reads TGTGCCAGCAGTTTGGGACTAGTAAAGACCCAGTACTTC.

This chain joins TRBV9 and TRBJ1-2; the match to TRBD1 covers 8 bases. This CDR3 comprises 14 residues. Germline V gene lookup returns CDR1 SGDLS and CDR2 YYNGEE. J was trimmed by 3 bases and V by 4 bases; bases with no gene match: 5. CDR3 region: CASSPRTGHYGYTF. The CDR3 nucleotides are TGTGCCAGCAGCCCCCGGACAGGGCACTATGGCTACACCTTC.

This chain connects TRBV5-6 to TRBJ1-6; TRBD1 aligns across 8 bases. V was clipped by 4 bases and J by 5 bases; unmatched bases: 8. The CDR3 has 16 residues. Per germline, CDR1 SGHDT and CDR2 YYEEEE. The CDR3 sequence is CASSLGTGAHNSPLHF. The CDR3 DNA reads TGTGCCAGCAGCCTCGGGACAGGAGCCCATAATTCACCCCTCCACTTT.

The CDR3 DNA follows: TGTGCCAGCAGCCGACGGACTAGCGGGAGAAGCTCCTACGAGCAGTACTTC. Amino acids: CASSRRTSGRSSYEQYF. The rearrangement links TRBV3-1 (or the pseudogene TRBV3-2) to TRBJ2-7; 13 bases align to TRBD2. Trimming at V came to 4 bases and at J to 0 bases, leaving 6 bases not matched to a gene. Germline V gene sequence: CDR1 LGHDT, CDR2 YNNKEL (reference sequence). CDR3 length: 17 amino acids.

The CDR3 loop reads CASSRDPVGELFF. CDR3 sequence (DNA): TGTGCCAGCAGCCGCGATCCGGTCGGGGAGCTGTTTTTT. The chain recombines TRBV4-2 with TRBJ2-2; D ambiguous. V lost 4 bases and J 7 bases, leaving 10 bases between the germline ends. CDR1 and CDR2 from the germline V gene are LGHNA and YNFKEQ. This CDR3 comprises 13 residues.

This clone has ten or more counts. The chain is built from TRBV10-3 and TRBJ1-2; 7 bases are shared with TRBD1. The CDR3 is 14 amino acids. Unmatched junction bases numbered 6, after V lost 4 bases and J lost 4 bases. In germline, CDR1 is ENHRY, CDR2 SYGVKD. The CDR3, as DNA: TGTGCCATCAGTGCCCGACAGGGCATCTATGGCTACACCTTC. Encoded protein: CAISARQGIYGYTF.

J is TRBJ1-2 and V is TRBV5-1; TRBD1 aligns across 7 bases. Per germline, CDR1 SGHRS and CDR2 YFSETQ. V trimming: 4 bases; J trimming: 8 bases; junction bases outside the gene matches: 14. CDR3 length: 15 residues. The CDR3 coding sequence is TGCGCCAGCAGCCTCGACAGGGCATGGTCGAACGGCTACACCTTC. Translating gives CASSLDRAWSNGYTF.